This passage covers 24 T cell receptor beta chains from one sample sequenced in a study of T-cell reconstitution after alpha-beta-depleted transplantation in children. Preparation of the TCRbeta library used unique molecular identifiers. MiXCR, applied by TCRdb to the PCR reads, yields one record per CDR3 protein. The sample has about 580,000 distinct CDR3 sequences; over 20% are singletons. The sequencing used PBMCs, collected before TCRalphabeta/CD19-depleted stem cell transplant. The source is a boy under two years old with Wiskott-Aldrich syndrome, due to receive a stem cell transplant.

This clonotype was seen once. The genes are TRBV29-1 and TRBJ2-5; 9 nucleotides line up with TRBD1. The germline gives CDR1 SQVTM, CDR2 ANQGSEA. Trimming at V came to 4 bases and at J to 5 bases, leaving 11 bases not matched to a gene. The CDR3 covers 15 residues. The chain's CDR3 is CSVGNRGRKSETQYF. The DNA of the CDR3 is TGCAGCGTTGGAAACAGGGGGCGGAAATCGGAGACCCAGTACTTC.

The chain couples TRBV14 to TRBJ2-6, with D tentatively TRBD1 (6 bases). This CDR3 region has 18 residues. In germline, CDR1 is SGHDN, CDR2 FVKESK. Deletions cut 5 bases from V and 0 bases from J, with 17 bases between. The CDR3 DNA follows: TGTGCCAGCAGCGGAAGGGACATCAGAAGCTCTGGGGCCAACGTCCTGACTTTC. It is translated as CASSGRDIRSSGANVLTF. The full variable domain, completed using reference TRBV14 and TRBJ2-6, is EAGVTQFPSHSVIEKGQTVTLRCDPISGHDNLYWYRRVMGKEIKFLLHFVKESKQDESGMPNNRFLAERTGGTYSTLKVQPAELEDSGVYFCASSGRDIRSSGANVLTFGAGSRLTVL.

A single count supports this clonotype. The gene calls are TRBV20-1 and TRBJ2-5, with 12 bases matching TRBD2. Germline V lookup: CDR1 DFQATT, CDR2 SNEGSKA (reference sequence). V shed 4 bases, J shed 5 bases, and the junction held 2 bases outside the gene matches. The CDR3 is 13 amino acids. The DNA for the CDR3 is TGCAGTGCTACCCTAGCGGGAGGGGAGACCCAGTACTTC. Protein sequence: CSATLAGGETQYF.

V usage is TRBV5-1 and J usage is TRBJ2-3, with D unresolved. The CDR3 spans 16 residues. Germline V gene lookup returns CDR1 SGHRS and CDR2 YFSETQ. Trimming left V 1 base short and J 1 base short, with 13 bases between. CDR3 protein: CASSLFRWAGTDTQYF. CDR3 nucleotide sequence: TGCGCCAGCAGCTTGTTCCGCTGGGCAGGCACAGATACGCAGTATTTT.

V usage is TRBV5-1 and J usage is TRBJ2-7, with TRBD2 matching over 7 bases. V dropped 2 bases and J dropped 0; count of bases not matched to a gene: 8. This CDR3 contains 16 residues. Germline V CDR1 and CDR2: SGHRS, YFSETQ. The CDR3 reads CASSLTTSPYSYEQYF. For the CDR3, the DNA is TGCGCCAGCAGCTTAACGACTAGCCCGTACTCCTACGAGCAGTACTTC.

The rearrangement joins TRBV29-1 to TRBJ1-5; weak D call: TRBD1 (5 bases). V gave up 6 bases and J gave up 5 bases, with 11 bases separating them. Germline CDR1 and CDR2: SQVTM and ANQGSEA. CDR3 size: 12 residues. The CDR3 is CSVGDQDQPQHF. Here the CDR3 DNA reads TGCAGCGTCGGGGACCAAGATCAGCCCCAGCATTTT.

This chain joins TRBV28 and TRBJ2-1; D remains ambiguous. CDR1 and CDR2 from the germline V gene are MDHEN and SYDVKM. Trimming left V 2 bases short and J 2 bases short, with 7 bases between. The CDR3 consists of 14 residues. The CDR3 coding sequence is TGTGCCAGCAGTTTACCAGGTGCCTACAATGAGCAGTTCTTC. Translating gives CASSLPGAYNEQFF.

V usage is TRBV5-1 and J usage is TRBJ2-3; TRBD2 matches at 7 bases. There are 14 residues in the CDR3. In germline, CDR1 is SGHRS, CDR2 YFSETQ. V lost 0 bases and J lost 8; bases outside the gene matches: 6. CDR3 coding DNA: TGCGCCAGCAGCTTGGCCCTAGCGGTGGCTACGCAGTATTTT. It codes for CASSLALAVATQYF.

This clonotype was detected only once. The rearrangement uses TRBV11-2 and TRBJ1-4, with D hard to call. The germline V and J ends were trimmed by 5 bases and 6 bases, with 10 bases remaining between them. The CDR3 extends over 13 amino acids. The V gene's germline CDR1 is SGHAT and CDR2 FQNNGV. The CDR3 nucleotides are TGTGCCAGCAGCACAGATAGCGATGAAAAACTGTTTTTT. Encoded protein: CASSTDSDEKLFF.

This chain connects TRBV5-1 to TRBJ2-7; D perhaps matches TRBD1 (6 bases). Trimming removed 3 bases at V and 0 bases at J, with 16 bases between. The germline CDR1 and CDR2 sequences are SGHRS and YFSETQ. This CDR3 spans 16 amino acids. In DNA, the CDR3 is TGCGCCAGCAGCTCCCTGGGGGCGGGCGGCTCCTACGAGCAGTACTTC. It is translated as CASSSLGAGGSYEQYF.

V is TRBV5-1 and J is TRBJ2-1; 10 positions agree with TRBD1. This CDR3 is 19 amino acids long. With 0 bases clipped from V and 3 bases from J, the junction kept 12 bases outside the gene matches. Germline loops: CDR1 SGHRS, CDR2 YFSETQ. The DNA of the CDR3 is TGCGCCAGCAGCTTGGGAGGAATAAGAGGGACAGGGGTCTACAATGAGCAGTTCTTC. Encoded protein: CASSLGGIRGTGVYNEQFF. The whole variable domain, remainder taken from reference TRBV5-1 and TRBJ2-1, is KAGVTQTPRYLIKTRGQQVTLSCSPISGHRSVSWYQQTPGQGLQFLFEYFSETQRNKGNFPGRFSGRQFSNSRSEMNVSTLELGDSALYLCASSLGGIRGTGVYNEQFFGPGTRLTVL.

This clonotype turned up a few times. The genes are TRBV7-2 and TRBJ2-3; D unclear. Germline loops: CDR1 SGHTA, CDR2 FQGNSA. CDR3 length equals 15 residues. The V and J ends lost 3 bases and 5 bases respectively, with 15 bases between them. The CDR3 loop is CASSLSRGRGDTQYF. The DNA of the CDR3 is TGTGCCAGCAGCTTGAGCCGTGGCAGAGGAGATACGCAGTATTTT.

The CDR3 nucleotides read TGCGCCAGCAGCTTGGACCCCCTGGGAAACACTGAAGCTTTCTTT. Protein sequence: CASSLDPLGNTEAFF. The gene calls are TRBV5-1 and TRBJ1-1; no reliable D call. CDR3 size: 15 residues. Germline-derived CDR1 and CDR2 are SGHRS and YFSETQ. V lost 0 bases and J 2 bases, leaving 11 bases between the germline ends.

The rearrangement links TRBV12-3 or TRBV12-4 to TRBJ2-5, with a possible D match to TRBD1 (5 bases). The V end lost 2 bases, the J end lost 7 bases, and 14 bases lay between the germline ends. This CDR3 contains 14 residues. CDR3 in DNA: TGTGCCAGCAGTTTATTAGGGGCCTCGGCGACCCAGTACTTC. The encoded protein is CASSLLGASATQYF.

The V and J genes are TRBV5-1 and TRBJ2-2; 9 bases agree with TRBD1. Germline values: CDR1 SGHRS, CDR2 YFSETQ. With 5 bases clipped from V and 10 bases from J, the junction kept 9 bases outside the gene matches. The CDR3 has 14 amino acids. CDR3 amino acids: CASRHPGTGPELFF. In DNA form, the CDR3 reads TGCGCCAGCAGACATCCCGGGACAGGGCCGGAGCTGTTTTTT. Combining the CDR3 with reference TRBV5-1 and TRBJ2-2 gives the whole variable domain KAGVTQTPRYLIKTRGQQVTLSCSPISGHRSVSWYQQTPGQGLQFLFEYFSETQRNKGNFPGRFSGRQFSNSRSEMNVSTLELGDSALYLCASRHPGTGPELFFGEGSRLTVL.

The V call is TRBV18, the J call TRBJ2-7, with TRBD2 matching over 7 bases. J was trimmed by 2 bases and V by 4 bases; bases with no gene match: 5. Germline assignment: CDR1 KGHSH and CDR2 LQKENI. The CDR3 runs 14 residues. CDR3 region: CASSLGGIAYEQYF. The CDR3 DNA sequence: TGTGCCAGCTCACTCGGGGGGATCGCCTACGAGCAGTACTTC.

This clonotype was observed a few times. This chain connects TRBV27 to TRBJ2-7, with 7 bases identical to TRBD2. Germline V gives CDR1 MNHEY, CDR2 SMNVEV (reference sequence). J lost 5 bases, V lost 0 bases, and 7 bases had no gene match. The length of the CDR3 is 15 residues. CDR3 nucleotide sequence: TGTGCCAGCAGTTTATCAGGTGGGAGGGTACACGAGCAGTACTTC. Its translation is CASSLSGGRVHEQYF.

J is TRBJ1-2 and V is TRBV6-1; 10 nucleotides line up with TRBD1. With 9 bases clipped from V and 8 bases from J, the junction kept 12 bases outside the gene matches. The germline gives CDR1 MNHNS, CDR2 SASEGT. The length of the CDR3 is 14 residues. CDR3 coding DNA: TGTGCCAGAAGCCGGGACAGGGGCCTAAACGGCTACACCTTC. It codes for CARSRDRGLNGYTF.

This sequence joins TRBV29-1 and TRBJ2-2, with 7 bases lining up with TRBD2. The V gene's germline CDR1 is SQVTM and CDR2 ANQGSEA. This CDR3 spans 15 amino acids. Trimming at V came to 2 bases and at J to 1 base, leaving 4 bases not matched to a gene. This chain's CDR3 is CSVEMASGNTGELFF. For the CDR3, the DNA is TGCAGCGTTGAAATGGCTAGCGGGAACACCGGGGAGCTGTTTTTT.

This chain uses TRBV7-9 with TRBJ2-7; no reliable D call. Looked up from germline, CDR1 is SEHNR and CDR2 is FQNEAQ (reference sequence). The CDR3 totals 16 residues. V gave up 4 bases and J gave up 5 bases, with 21 bases separating them. CDR3 nucleotides: TGTGCCAGCAGCTCCGACGAAGGCAGTCGCCCGGACGAGCAGTACTTC. This codes for CASSSDEGSRPDEQYF.

This clonotype was seen a handful of times. The chain has TRBV20-1 and TRBJ2-5, with D perhaps matching TRBD1 or TRBD2 (5 bases each). The CDR3 is made up of 13 amino acids. The V gene lost 3 bases and the J gene lost 5 bases, with 13 bases spanning the gap. Germline lookup yields CDR1 DFQATT and CDR2 SNEGSKA (reference sequence). CDR3 loop: CSARGPRRETQYF. The CDR3, as DNA: TGCAGTGCTAGGGGACCCAGGCGGGAGACCCAGTACTTC.

The rearrangement uses TRBV6-5 and TRBJ2-7; the D gene could be TRBD1 or TRBD2 (5 bases each). This CDR3 comprises 12 residues. The V and J ends lost 5 bases and 5 bases respectively, with 10 bases between them. Germline values: CDR1 MNHEY, CDR2 SVGAGI. DNA of the CDR3: TGTGCCAGCAGTGGGACGTCCCACGAGCAGTACTTC. Translation: CASSGTSHEQYF.

J is TRBJ2-5 and V is TRBV5-5; the match to TRBD1 covers 8 bases. The CDR3 sequence is 15 residues long. Germline CDR1 reads SGHKS; CDR2 reads YYEKEE (reference sequence). J lost 1 base, V lost 2 bases, and 4 bases had no gene match. CDR3 in amino acids: CASSLWTGIQETQYF. The CDR3 nucleotides read TGTGCCAGCAGCTTATGGACAGGGATCCAAGAGACCCAGTACTTC.

This clonotype showed up just a few times. This chain connects TRBV12-3 or TRBV12-4 to TRBJ1-5, with 10 positions matching TRBD1. The ends lost 6 bases at V and 4 bases at J; junction bases unmatched: 6. CDR3 length equals 15 residues. This CDR3 reads CASRPTGGTNQPQHF. CDR3 in DNA: TGTGCCAGCAGACCGACAGGGGGCACGAATCAGCCCCAGCATTTT.